These 7 T cell receptor beta chains came from one sample sequenced in a study of blood T cells in healthy people across ages. Combining a sample-barcoded 5' primer with a J-beta primer mix, a second PCR ran for about 6 to 11 cycles. TCRdb ran MiXCR on the 5' RACE reads and lists one entry per CDR3 protein. The profile shows approximately 1.5 million distinct CDR3 sequences, roughly two fifths of them singletons. The sequencing sample was made of blood. The source of these receptors is a woman between 18 and 29 years old in good health.

This clonotype appeared a few times. The CDR3 loop is CASSQEGSGSSYNEQFF. The CDR3 region has the DNA TGTGCCAGCAGCCAAGAAGGGAGCGGGAGCTCCTACAATGAGCAGTTCTTC. The chain carries TRBV3-1 and TRBJ2-1; TRBD2 aligns across 8 bases. CDR3 length: 17 residues. The junction had 4 bases not matched to a gene; V was cut back by 0 bases and J by 0 bases. Per germline, CDR1 LGHDT and CDR2 YNNKEL (reference sequence).

The genes are TRBV7-2 and TRBJ1-6; D is unclear. V lost 1 base and J lost 0, with 10 bases in between. This CDR3 is built from 17 residues. Germline lookup yields CDR1 SGHTA and CDR2 FQGNSA. The CDR3 spells CASSLEVLSSYNSPLHF. As DNA, the CDR3 is TGTGCCAGCAGCTTAGAGGTCCTTAGCTCCTATAATTCACCCCTCCACTTT.

The rearrangement joins TRBV3-1 to TRBJ1-2; possibly TRBD1 for D (5 bases). CDR1 is LGHDT and CDR2 is YNNKEL in the germline V gene (reference sequence). CDR3 length: 16 residues. Trimming took off 0 bases at V and 0 bases at J, with 11 bases between the two ends. The CDR3 spells CASSQDQWTPNYGYTF. In DNA form, the CDR3 reads TGTGCCAGCAGCCAAGATCAGTGGACACCTAACTATGGCTACACCTTC.

J is TRBJ2-3 and V is TRBV3-1; D is unclear. This CDR3 region has 11 residues. The V and J ends lost 5 bases and 14 bases respectively, with 14 bases between them. Looked up from germline, CDR1 is LGHDT and CDR2 is YNNKEL (reference sequence). The chain's CDR3 is CASSSGMLRYF. Written as DNA, the CDR3 is TGTGCCAGCAGCTCCGGCATGCTTCGGTATTTT.

The chain uses TRBV24-1 and TRBJ2-1, with D perhaps matching TRBD1 or TRBD2 (5 bases each). The J call may be incorrect, as the DNA end agrees better with TRBJ2-7. This CDR3 region has 16 residues. CDR1 is KGHDR and CDR2 is SFDVKD in the germline V gene. The CDR3 DNA reads TGTGCCACCAGTGATCCGCTCAGGGCAGGGAGCGACGAGCAGTACTTC. It encodes CATSDPLRAGSDEQYF.

The chain recombines TRBV4-1 with TRBJ2-7; no firm D call. The CDR3 loop spans 16 amino acids. V gave up 0 bases and J gave up 2 bases, with 14 bases separating them. Germline V lookup: CDR1 MGHRA, CDR2 YSYEKL. The CDR3: CASSQDQVWTTYEQYF. The CDR3, as DNA: TGCGCCAGCAGCCAAGACCAGGTGTGGACGACCTACGAGCAGTACTTC.

The chain links TRBV12-3 or TRBV12-4 to TRBJ2-3; TRBD2 agrees at 10 bases. The junction had 3 bases not matched to a gene; V was cut back by 2 bases and J by 4 bases. This CDR3 is 15 amino acids long. This chain's CDR3 is CASSLKRGGADTQYF. CDR3 sequence (DNA): TGTGCCAGCAGTTTAAAGCGGGGGGGAGCAGATACGCAGTATTTT.